This TCR beta chain was captured in a study of cytomegalovirus exposure and HLA in healthy donors. Everyone who donated was a healthy bone marrow donor. Study-level findings and limits: As a later analysis showed, a missense DCLRE1C variant was linked to trimming of TCR beta V- and J-genes. The study flagged about 150 TCR beta chains as cytomegalovirus-associated.

Both 60 Vbeta primers and 13 Jbeta primers went into the PCR. Only in-frame clones appear in the TCRdb table, and some are missing; sequencing was by immunoSEQ multiplex PCR. Counted here are fewer than 200,000 clones, roughly 85% occurring once; the ten biggest clones make up 0.8% to 1%. With regard to this clone: Its matching antigen is unknown.

The TCR sequence derives from a woman aged 25 to 45 in good health and CMV-seronegative. Material: PBMCs.

CDR3 sequence (DNA): TGTGCCAGCAGTTTTGAGAGTCGGAACACCGGGGAGCTGTTTTTT. Its translation: CASSFESRNTGELFF. The J gene is TRBJ2-2, the V gene TRBV27, with D unresolved. The V end lost 3 bases, the J end lost 1 base, and 9 bases lay between the germline ends. This CDR3 comprises 15 residues. Germline CDR1 is MNHEY and CDR2 is SMNVEV (reference sequence).